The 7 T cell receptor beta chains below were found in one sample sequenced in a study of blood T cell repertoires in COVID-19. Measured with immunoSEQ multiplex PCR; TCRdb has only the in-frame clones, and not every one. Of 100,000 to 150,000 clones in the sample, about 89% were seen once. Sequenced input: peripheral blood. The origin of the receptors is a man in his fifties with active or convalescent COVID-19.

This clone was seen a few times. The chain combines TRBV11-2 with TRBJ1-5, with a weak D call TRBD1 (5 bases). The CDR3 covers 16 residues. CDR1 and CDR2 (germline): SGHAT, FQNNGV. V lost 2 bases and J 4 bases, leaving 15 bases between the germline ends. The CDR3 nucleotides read TGTGCCAGCAGCTTAAATTTGGGGCAGGAAAATCAGCCCCAGCATTTT. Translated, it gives CASSLNLGQENQPQHF.

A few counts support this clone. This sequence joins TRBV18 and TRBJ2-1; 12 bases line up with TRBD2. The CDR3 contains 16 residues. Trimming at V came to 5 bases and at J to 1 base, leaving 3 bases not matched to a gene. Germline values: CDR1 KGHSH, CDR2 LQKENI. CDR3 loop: CASSLTSGRSYNEQFF. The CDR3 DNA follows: TGTGCCAGCTCATTGACTAGCGGGAGATCCTACAATGAGCAGTTCTTC. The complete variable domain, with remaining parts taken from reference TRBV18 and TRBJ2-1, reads NAGVMQNPRHLVRRRGQEARLRCSPMKGHSHVYWYRQLPEEGLKFMVYLQKENIIDESGMPKERFSAEFPKEGPSILRIQQVVRGDSAAYFCASSLTSGRSYNEQFFGPGTRLTVL.

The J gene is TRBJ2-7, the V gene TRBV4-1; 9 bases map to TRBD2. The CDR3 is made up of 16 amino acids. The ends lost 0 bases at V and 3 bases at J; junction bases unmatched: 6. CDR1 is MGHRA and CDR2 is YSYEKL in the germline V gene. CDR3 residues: CASSQDGRAGGYEQYF. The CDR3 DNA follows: TGCGCCAGCAGCCAAGACGGCCGAGCGGGGGGCTACGAGCAGTACTTC.

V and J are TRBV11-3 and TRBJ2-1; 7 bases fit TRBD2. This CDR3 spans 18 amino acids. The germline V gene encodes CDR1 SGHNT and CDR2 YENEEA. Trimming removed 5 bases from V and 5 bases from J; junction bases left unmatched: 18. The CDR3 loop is CASSREGDAGVRDNEQFF. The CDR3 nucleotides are TGTGCCAGCAGCCGCGAAGGGGACGCGGGAGTGAGGGACAATGAGCAGTTCTTC.

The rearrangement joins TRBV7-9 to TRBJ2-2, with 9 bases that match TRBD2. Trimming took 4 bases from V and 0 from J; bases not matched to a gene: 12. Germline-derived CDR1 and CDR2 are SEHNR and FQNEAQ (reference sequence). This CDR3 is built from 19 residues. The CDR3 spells CASSWQPGLAPANTGELFF. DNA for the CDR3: TGTGCCAGCAGCTGGCAGCCGGGACTAGCCCCCGCGAACACCGGGGAGCTGTTTTTT.

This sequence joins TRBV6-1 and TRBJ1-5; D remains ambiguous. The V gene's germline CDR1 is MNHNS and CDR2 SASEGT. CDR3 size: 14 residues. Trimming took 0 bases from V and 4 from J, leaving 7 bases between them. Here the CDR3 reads CASSEANINQPQHF. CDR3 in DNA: TGTGCCAGCAGTGAAGCCAACATTAATCAGCCCCAGCATTTT.

The CDR3 DNA is TGTGCCAGCAGCCAAGATAGAACAGGGGATTATGGCTACACCTTC. The encoded protein is CASSQDRTGDYGYTF. The genes are TRBV3-1 (or the pseudogene TRBV3-2) and TRBJ1-2; TRBD1 matches 7 bases. The CDR3 runs to 15 residues. Germline assignment: CDR1 LGHDT and CDR2 YNNKEL (reference sequence). Trimming removed 0 bases from V and 5 bases from J; junction bases left unmatched: 6.